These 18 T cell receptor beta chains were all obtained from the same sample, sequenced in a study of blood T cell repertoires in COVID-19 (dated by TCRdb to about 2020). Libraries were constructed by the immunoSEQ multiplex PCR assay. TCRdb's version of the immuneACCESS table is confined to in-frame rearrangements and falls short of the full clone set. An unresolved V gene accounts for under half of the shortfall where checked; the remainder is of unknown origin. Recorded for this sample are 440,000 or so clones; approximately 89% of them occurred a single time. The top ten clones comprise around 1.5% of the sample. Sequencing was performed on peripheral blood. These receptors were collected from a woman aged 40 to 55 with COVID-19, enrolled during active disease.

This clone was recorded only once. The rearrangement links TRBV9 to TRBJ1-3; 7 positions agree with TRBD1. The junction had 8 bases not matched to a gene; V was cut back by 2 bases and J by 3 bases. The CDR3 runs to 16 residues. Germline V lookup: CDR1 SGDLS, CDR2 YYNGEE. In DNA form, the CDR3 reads TGTGCCAGCAGCGTGTACCGGACAGGCCTTGGAAACACCATATATTTT. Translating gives CASSVYRTGLGNTIYF.

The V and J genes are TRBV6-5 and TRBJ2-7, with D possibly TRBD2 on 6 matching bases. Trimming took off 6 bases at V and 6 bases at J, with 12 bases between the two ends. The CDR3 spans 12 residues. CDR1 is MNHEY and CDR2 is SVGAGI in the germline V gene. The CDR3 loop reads CASRRLVSEQYF. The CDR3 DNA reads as TGTGCCAGCAGAAGACTAGTGAGCGAGCAGTACTTC.

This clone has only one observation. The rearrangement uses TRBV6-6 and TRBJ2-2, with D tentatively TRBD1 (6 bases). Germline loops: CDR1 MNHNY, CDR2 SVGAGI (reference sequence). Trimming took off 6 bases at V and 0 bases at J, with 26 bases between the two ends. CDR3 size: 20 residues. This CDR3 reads CASSRGQSVWGRANTGELFF. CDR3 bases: TGTGCCAGCAGCCGCGGACAGTCGGTCTGGGGGCGCGCGAACACCGGGGAGCTGTTTTTT.

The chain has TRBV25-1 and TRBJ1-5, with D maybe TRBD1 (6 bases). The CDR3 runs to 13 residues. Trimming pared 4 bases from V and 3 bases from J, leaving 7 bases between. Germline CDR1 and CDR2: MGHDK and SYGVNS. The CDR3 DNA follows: TGTGCCAGCAGTGGGACAGTCAATCAGCCCCAGCATTTT. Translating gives CASSGTVNQPQHF.

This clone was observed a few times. The CDR3 region is CASTSDRGSEAFF. CDR3 DNA sequence: TGTGCCAGCACCTCGGACAGGGGATCTGAAGCTTTCTTT. The V and J genes are TRBV4-2 and TRBJ1-1, with 9 bases identical to TRBD1. Germline V gene lookup returns CDR1 LGHNA and CDR2 YNFKEQ. The CDR3 loop spans 13 amino acids. V trimming: 7 bases; J trimming: 6 bases; junction bases outside the gene matches: 6.

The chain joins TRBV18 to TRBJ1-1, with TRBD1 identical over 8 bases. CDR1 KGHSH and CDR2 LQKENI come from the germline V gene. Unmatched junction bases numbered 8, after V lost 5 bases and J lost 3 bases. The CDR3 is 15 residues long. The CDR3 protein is CASSLRTGGDTEAFF. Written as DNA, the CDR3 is TGTGCCAGCTCATTGCGAACAGGGGGTGACACTGAAGCTTTCTTT.

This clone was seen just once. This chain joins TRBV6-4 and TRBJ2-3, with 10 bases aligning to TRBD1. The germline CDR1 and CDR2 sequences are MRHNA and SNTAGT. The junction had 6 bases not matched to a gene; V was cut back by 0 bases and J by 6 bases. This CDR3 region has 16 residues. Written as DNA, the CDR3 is TGTGCCAGCAGTGACTCCGGGACAGGGGATGTGGATACGCAGTATTTT. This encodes CASSDSGTGDVDTQYF.

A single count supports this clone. This CDR3 is CASSDPTTGTGGYNDQPQHF. The CDR3 nucleotides are TGTGCCAGCAGTGACCCTACAACCGGGACAGGGGGCTATAACGATCAGCCCCAGCATTTT. This sequence joins TRBV6-4 and TRBJ1-5, with 12 bases that match TRBD1. Looked up from germline, CDR1 is MRHNA and CDR2 is SNTAGT. V shed 2 bases and J 5 bases; nucleotides not matched to a gene: 16. CDR3 length equals 20 residues.

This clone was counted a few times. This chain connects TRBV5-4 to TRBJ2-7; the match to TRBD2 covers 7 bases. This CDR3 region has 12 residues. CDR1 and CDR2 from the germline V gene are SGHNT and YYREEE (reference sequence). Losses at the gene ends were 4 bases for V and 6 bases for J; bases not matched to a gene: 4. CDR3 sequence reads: CASSRGLGEQYF. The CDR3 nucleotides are TGTGCCAGCAGCCGTGGACTAGGCGAGCAGTACTTC.

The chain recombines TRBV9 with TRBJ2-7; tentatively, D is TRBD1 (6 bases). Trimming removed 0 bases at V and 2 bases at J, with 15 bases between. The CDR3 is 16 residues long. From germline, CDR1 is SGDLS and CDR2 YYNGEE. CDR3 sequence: CASSVGMVGAPYEQYF. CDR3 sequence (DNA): TGTGCCAGCAGCGTAGGAATGGTGGGGGCCCCCTACGAGCAGTACTTC.

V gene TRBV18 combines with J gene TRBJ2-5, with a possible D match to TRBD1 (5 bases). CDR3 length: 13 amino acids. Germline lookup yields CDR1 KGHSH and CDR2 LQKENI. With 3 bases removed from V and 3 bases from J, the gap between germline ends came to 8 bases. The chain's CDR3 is CASSPTAEETQYF. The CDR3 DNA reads TGTGCCAGCTCACCGACAGCCGAAGAGACCCAGTACTTC.

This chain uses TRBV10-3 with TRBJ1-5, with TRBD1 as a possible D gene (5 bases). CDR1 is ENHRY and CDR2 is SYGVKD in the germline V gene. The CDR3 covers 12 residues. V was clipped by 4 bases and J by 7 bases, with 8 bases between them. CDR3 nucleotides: TGTGCCATCAGTGCAGGGAACCAGCCCCAGCATTTT. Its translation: CAISAGNQPQHF.

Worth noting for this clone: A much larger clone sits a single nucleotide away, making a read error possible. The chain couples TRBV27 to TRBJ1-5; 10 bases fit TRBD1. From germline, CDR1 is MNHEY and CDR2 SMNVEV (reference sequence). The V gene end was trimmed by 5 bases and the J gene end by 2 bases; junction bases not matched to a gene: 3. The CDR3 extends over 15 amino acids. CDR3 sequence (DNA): TGTGCCAGCAGTCCCGGGACAGGGGGCAATCAGCCCCAGCATTTT. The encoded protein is CASSPGTGGNQPQHF.

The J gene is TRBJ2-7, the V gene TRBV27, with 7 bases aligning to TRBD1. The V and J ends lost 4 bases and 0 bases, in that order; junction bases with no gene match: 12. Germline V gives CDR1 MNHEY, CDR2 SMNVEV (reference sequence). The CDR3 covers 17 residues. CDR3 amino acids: CASSSPQGSYPSYEQYF. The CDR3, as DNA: TGTGCCAGCAGTTCACCACAGGGGTCGTACCCCTCCTACGAGCAGTACTTC.

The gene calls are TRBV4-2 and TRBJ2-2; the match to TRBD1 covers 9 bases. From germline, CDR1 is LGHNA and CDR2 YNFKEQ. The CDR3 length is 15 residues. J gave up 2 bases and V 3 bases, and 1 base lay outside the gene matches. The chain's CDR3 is CASSQDRGNTGELFF. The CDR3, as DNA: TGTGCCAGCAGCCAGGACAGGGGTAACACCGGGGAGCTGTTTTTT.

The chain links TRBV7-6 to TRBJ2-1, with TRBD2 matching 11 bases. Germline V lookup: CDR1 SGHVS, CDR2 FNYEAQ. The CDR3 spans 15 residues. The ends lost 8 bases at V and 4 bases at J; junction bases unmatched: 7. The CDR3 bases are TGTGCCAGCGGGAAGGGACTAGCGGTATACAATGAGCAGTTCTTC. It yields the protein CASGKGLAVYNEQFF.

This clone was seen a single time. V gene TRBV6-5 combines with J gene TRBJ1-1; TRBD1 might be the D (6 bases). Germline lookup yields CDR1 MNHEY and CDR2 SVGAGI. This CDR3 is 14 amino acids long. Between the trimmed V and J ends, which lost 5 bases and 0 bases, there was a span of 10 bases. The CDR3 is CASSIGQLNTEAFF. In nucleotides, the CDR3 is TGTGCCAGCAGTATTGGACAGCTGAACACTGAAGCTTTCTTT.

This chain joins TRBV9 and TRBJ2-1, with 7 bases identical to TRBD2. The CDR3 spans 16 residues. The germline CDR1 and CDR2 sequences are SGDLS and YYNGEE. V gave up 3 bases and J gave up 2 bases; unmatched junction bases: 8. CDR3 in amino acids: CASSAVPSGTYNEQFF. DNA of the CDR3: TGTGCCAGCAGCGCCGTGCCCAGCGGGACCTACAATGAGCAGTTCTTC.